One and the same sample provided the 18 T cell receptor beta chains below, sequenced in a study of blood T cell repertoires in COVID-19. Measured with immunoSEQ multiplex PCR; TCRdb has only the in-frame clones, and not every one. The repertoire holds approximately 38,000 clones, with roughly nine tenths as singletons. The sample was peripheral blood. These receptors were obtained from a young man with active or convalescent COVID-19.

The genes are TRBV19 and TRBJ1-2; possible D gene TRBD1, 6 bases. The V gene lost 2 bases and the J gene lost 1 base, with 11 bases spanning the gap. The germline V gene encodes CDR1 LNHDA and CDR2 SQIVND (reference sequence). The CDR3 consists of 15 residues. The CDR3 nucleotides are TGTGCCAGTAGTATAAGGTACAGGGATAACTATGGCTACACCTTC. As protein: CASSIRYRDNYGYTF. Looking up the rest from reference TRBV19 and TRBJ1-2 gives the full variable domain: DGGITQSPKYLFRKEGQNVTLSCEQNLNHDAMYWYRQDPGQGLRLIYYSQIVNDFQKGDIAEGYSVSREKKESFPLTVTSAQKNPTAFYLCASSIRYRDNYGYTFGSGTRLTVV.

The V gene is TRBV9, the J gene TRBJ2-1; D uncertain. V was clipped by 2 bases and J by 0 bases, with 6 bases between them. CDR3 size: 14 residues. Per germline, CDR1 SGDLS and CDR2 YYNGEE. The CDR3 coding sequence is TGTGCCAGCAGCGTCCGGAGCTCCTACAATGAGCAGTTCTTC. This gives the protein CASSVRSSYNEQFF. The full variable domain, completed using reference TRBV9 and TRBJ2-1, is DSGVTQTPKHLITATGQRVTLRCSPRSGDLSVYWYQQSLDQGLQFLIQYYNGEERAKGNILERFSAQQFPDLHSELNLSSLELGDSALYFCASSVRSSYNEQFFGPGTRLTVL.

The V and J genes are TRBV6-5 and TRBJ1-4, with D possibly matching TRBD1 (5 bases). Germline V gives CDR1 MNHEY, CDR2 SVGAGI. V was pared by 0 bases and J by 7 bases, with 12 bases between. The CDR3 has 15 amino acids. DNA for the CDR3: TGTGCCAGCAGTTACTCCCAGGGAAATCGTGAAAAACTGTTTTTT. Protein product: CASSYSQGNREKLFF.

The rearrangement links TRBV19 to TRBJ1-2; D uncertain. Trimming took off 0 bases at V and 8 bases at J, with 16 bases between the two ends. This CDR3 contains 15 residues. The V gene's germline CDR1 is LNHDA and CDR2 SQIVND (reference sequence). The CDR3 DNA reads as TGTGCCAGTAGTATAGAAGGAGACCGCCTTAGGGGCTACACCTTC. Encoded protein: CASSIEGDRLRGYTF.

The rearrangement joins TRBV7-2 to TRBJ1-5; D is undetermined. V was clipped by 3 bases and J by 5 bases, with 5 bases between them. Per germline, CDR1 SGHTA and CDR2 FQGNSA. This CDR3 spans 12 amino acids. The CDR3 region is CASSFNHQPQHF. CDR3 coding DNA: TGTGCCAGCAGCTTCAATCATCAGCCCCAGCATTTT. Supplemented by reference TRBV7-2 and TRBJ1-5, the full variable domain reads GAGVSQSPSNKVTEKGKDVELRCDPISGHTALYWYRQSLGQGLEFLIYFQGNSAPDKSGLPSDRFSAERTGGSVSTLTIQRTQQEDSAVYLCASSFNHQPQHFGDGTRLSIL.

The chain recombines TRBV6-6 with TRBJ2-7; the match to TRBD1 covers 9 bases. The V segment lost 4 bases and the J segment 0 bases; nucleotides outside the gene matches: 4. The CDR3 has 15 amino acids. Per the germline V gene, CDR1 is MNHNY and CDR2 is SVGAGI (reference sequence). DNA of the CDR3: TGTGCCAGCAGTTTCGGGACAGGGACCTCCTACGAGCAGTACGTC. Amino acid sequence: CASSFGTGTSYEQYV.

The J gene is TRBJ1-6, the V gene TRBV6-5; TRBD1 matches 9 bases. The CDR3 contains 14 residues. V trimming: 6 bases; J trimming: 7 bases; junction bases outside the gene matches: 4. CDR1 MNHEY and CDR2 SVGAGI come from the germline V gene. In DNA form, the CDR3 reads TGTGCCAGCAGAGTCACAGGGGGCAATTCACCCCTCCACTTT. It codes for CASRVTGGNSPLHF.

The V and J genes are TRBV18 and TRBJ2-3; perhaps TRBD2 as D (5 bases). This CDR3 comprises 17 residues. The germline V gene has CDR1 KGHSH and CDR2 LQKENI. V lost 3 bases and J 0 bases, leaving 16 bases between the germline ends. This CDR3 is CASSPKLVSASTDTQYF. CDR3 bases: TGTGCCAGCTCACCCAAACTAGTGAGCGCTAGCACAGATACGCAGTATTTT. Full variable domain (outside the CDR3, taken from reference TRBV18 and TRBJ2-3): NAGVMQNPRHLVRRRGQEARLRCSPMKGHSHVYWYRQLPEEGLKFMVYLQKENIIDESGMPKERFSAEFPKEGPSILRIQQVVRGDSAAYFCASSPKLVSASTDTQYFGPGTRLTVL.

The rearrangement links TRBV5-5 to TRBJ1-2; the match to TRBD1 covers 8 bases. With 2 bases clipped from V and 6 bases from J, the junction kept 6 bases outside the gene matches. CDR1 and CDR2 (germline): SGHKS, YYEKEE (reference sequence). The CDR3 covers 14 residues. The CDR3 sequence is CASSFRTGLDGYTF. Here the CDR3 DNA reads TGTGCCAGCAGCTTCAGGACAGGGTTGGATGGCTACACCTTC.

This chain's CDR3 is CASSPLAAYNSPLHF. The CDR3 DNA reads TGTGCCAGCTCACCACTAGCAGCGTATAATTCACCCCTCCACTTT. This chain connects TRBV18 to TRBJ1-6; no firm D call. V shed 1 base and J shed 4 bases, with 8 bases lying between them. The CDR3 totals 15 residues. Germline loops: CDR1 KGHSH, CDR2 LQKENI.

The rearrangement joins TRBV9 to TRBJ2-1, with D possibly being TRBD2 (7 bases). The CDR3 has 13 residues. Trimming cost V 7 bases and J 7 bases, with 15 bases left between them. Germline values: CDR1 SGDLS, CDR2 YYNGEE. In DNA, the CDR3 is TGTGCCAGCGGGGGGCTGGGACTAAATGAGCAGTTCTTC. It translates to CASGGLGLNEQFF.

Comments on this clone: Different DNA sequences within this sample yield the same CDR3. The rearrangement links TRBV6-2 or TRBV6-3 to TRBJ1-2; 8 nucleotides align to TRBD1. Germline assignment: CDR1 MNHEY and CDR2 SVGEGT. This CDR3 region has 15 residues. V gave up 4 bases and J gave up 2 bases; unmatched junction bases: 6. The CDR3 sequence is CASSSGQGRNYGYTF. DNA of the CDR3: TGTGCCAGCAGTTCCGGACAGGGACGAAACTATGGCTACACCTTC.

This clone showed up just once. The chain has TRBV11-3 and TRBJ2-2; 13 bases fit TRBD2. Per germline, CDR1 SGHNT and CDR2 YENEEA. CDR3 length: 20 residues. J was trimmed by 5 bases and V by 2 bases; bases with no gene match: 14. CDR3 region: CASSLWGTSGTIRGTGELFF. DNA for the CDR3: TGTGCCAGCAGCTTATGGGGGACTAGCGGGACAATCCGGGGGACCGGGGAGCTGTTTTTT.

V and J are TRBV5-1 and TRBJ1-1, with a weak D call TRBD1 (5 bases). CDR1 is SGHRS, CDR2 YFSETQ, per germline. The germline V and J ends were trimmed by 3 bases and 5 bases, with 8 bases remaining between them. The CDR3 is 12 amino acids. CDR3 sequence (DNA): TGCGCCAGCAGCTCGGAGGGGACTGAAGCTTTCTTT. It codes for CASSSEGTEAFF.

CDR3 protein: CASSPREGGTEAFF. The DNA of the CDR3 is TGTGCCAGCAGCCCTAGGGAAGGAGGCACTGAAGCTTTCTTT. The chain links TRBV7-3 to TRBJ1-1, with no clear D. Germline V gene lookup returns CDR1 SGHTA and CDR2 FQGTGA. The CDR3 has 14 amino acids. V lost 5 bases and J 4 bases, leaving 14 bases between the germline ends.

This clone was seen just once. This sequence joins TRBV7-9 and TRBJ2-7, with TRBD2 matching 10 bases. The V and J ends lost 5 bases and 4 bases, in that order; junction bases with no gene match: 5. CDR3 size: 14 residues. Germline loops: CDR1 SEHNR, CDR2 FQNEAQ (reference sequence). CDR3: CASSPAGGAYEQYV. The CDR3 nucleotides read TGTGCCAGCAGCCCAGCGGGAGGGGCGTACGAGCAGTACGTC.

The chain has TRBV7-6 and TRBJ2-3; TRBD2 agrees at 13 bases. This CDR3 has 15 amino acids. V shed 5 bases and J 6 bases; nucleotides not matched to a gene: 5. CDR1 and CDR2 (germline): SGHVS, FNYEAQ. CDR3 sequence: CASSPRLAGGDTQYF. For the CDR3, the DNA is TGTGCCAGCAGCCCCCGACTAGCGGGAGGTGATACGCAGTATTTT.

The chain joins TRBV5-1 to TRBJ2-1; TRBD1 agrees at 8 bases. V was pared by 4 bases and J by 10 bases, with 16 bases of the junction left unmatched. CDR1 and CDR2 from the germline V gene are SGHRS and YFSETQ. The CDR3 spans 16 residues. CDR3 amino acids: CASSPRGQGSPWEQFF. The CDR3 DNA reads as TGCGCCAGCAGCCCAAGAGGACAGGGCTCGCCGTGGGAGCAGTTCTTC.